The T cell receptor beta chain described here comes from a study of vaccination effects on CD4 cells after COVID-19. Prior to sequencing, the ViraFEST assay stimulated PBMC with viral peptide pools, which expanded the antigen-specific CD4+ T cells. Scientists isolated CD4+ T cells after a roughly 10-day culture period ended. Negative nucleocapsid antibody tests before and after vaccination confirmed no previous SARS-CoV-2 infection. Roughly 1.9 million PBMC were placed in each well, which was supplemented with 10 IU/ml IL-2 and around 9.4 ug/ml peptides. Profiling relied on immunoSEQ multiplex PCR, and the TCRdb table lists in-frame clones only, not all of them. Of about 73,000 clones in the sample, about 79% were seen once. V trimming: 3 bases; J trimming: 1 base; junction bases outside the gene matches: 6. The CDR3 totals 15 residues. Germline CDR1 SGDLS, CDR2 YYNGEE. This clone was recorded only once. What it binds is not known.

Study-wide points: The study found marked clonal contraction of infection- and vaccine-induced clones late after vaccination.

This chain links TRBV9 with TRBJ1-2; 7 bases fit TRBD1. The sequencing here drew on CD4+ T cells from PBMCs cultured with SARS-CoV-2 spike peptides, taken before COVID-19 vaccination. The receptor's source is a human donor who received a COVID-19 vaccine. The CDR3 nucleotides are TGTGCCAGCAGCGCCCAGACAGGGATTAACTATGGCTACACCTTC. It codes for CASSAQTGINYGYTF.